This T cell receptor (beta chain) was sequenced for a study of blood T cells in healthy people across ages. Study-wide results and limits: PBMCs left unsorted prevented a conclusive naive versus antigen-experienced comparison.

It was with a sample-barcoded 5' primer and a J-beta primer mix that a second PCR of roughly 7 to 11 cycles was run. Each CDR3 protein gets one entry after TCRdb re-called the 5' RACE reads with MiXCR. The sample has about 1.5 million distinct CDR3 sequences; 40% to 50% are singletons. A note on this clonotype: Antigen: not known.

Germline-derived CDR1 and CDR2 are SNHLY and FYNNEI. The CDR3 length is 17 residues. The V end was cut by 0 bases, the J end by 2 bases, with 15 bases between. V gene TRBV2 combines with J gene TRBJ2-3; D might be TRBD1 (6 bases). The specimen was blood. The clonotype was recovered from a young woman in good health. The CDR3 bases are TGTGCCAGCAGTGAAGCCTTCCAAGTGGGGGCCACAGATACGCAGTATTTT. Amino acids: CASSEAFQVGATDTQYF.